Listed here is a single TCR beta chain. Its antigen is unidentified. Individuals having autoimmune disease history or systemic immunosuppression were not enrolled. This specimen comes from a study of OX40 agonist ivuxolimab in advanced cancers. Across the whole study: Ivuxolimab is an agonistic anti-OX40 (CD134) antibody, and patients were treated with it. General study points: The study observed clonal expansion of CD4+ and CD8+ blood T cells by week 6 at 0.1 to 3.0 mg/kg. CD4+ T cells averaged fewer expanded clones than CD8+ T cells.

CDR1 MNHEY and CDR2 SMNVEV come from the germline V gene (reference sequence). With 7 bases clipped from V and 6 bases from J, the junction kept 12 bases outside the gene matches. The CDR3 sequence is 15 residues long. Sequencing used immunoSEQ multiplex PCR; TCRdb keeps in-frame clones, though not all of them. Among about 70,000 clones listed, roughly 84% were seen once. This TCR derives from an adult with an advanced solid tumor such as melanoma, head and neck, liver or kidney cancer. The gene calls are TRBV27 and TRBJ2-1; 7 bases line up with TRBD1. Sequenced here: CD4+ or CD8+ T cells sorted from blood, sampled in a trial of the OX40 agonist ivuxolimab. CDR3 bases: TGTGCCAGCATTCTGAGAACAGGGGTGGCCAATGAGCAGTTCTTC. Protein sequence: CASILRTGVANEQFF.